Shown below are 31 T cell receptor beta chains from a single sample sequenced in a study of lung T cells in sarcoidosis with Löfgren's syndrome (dated by TCRdb to about 2017). Sequencing was performed on an Illumina MiSeq. In TCRdb, the public reads were trimmed at Q25 with fastp and aligned with MiXCR, with productive beta chains retained. CDR3 protein sequences are deduplicated, and each keeps its most common genes and DNA. Within this sample are about 880 distinct CDR3 sequences, with under 30% of them counted one time only. The top ten clones comprise 28% of the sample. Input material: CD4+ T cells from bronchoalveolar lavage fluid. These TCRs come from a human donor with sarcoidosis (Löfgren's syndrome or another form), or a control subject (not recorded which).

This clonotype is categorized as large (0.1 to 1%). The gene calls are TRBV6-1 and TRBJ1-1; D ambiguous. Germline V gene lookup returns CDR1 MNHNS and CDR2 SASEGT. There are 13 residues in the CDR3. Trimming took off 2 bases at V and 5 bases at J, with 9 bases between the two ends. CDR3 bases: TGTGCCAGCAGTGAATCGTACAATACTGAAGCTTTCTTT. Protein product: CASSESYNTEAFF.

V gene TRBV5-1 combines with J gene TRBJ1-1, with TRBD1 matching over 8 bases. The CDR3 runs to 15 residues. V gave up 3 bases and J gave up 3 bases; unmatched junction bases: 7. The germline V gene has CDR1 SGHRS and CDR2 YFSETQ. CDR3 DNA sequence: TGCGCCAGCAGCTCGGATGTGACAGGGGACACTGAAGCTTTCTTT. Its translation: CASSSDVTGDTEAFF.

Many counts were recorded for this clonotype. The rearrangement uses TRBV6-4 and TRBJ2-2, with D perhaps being TRBD1 or TRBD2 (6 bases each). CDR1 and CDR2 from the germline V gene are MRHNA and SNTAGT. The CDR3 loop spans 14 amino acids. V lost 8 bases and J 6 bases, leaving 16 bases between the germline ends. The CDR3 sequence is CASSQERGAGELFF. CDR3 in DNA: TGTGCCAGCTCCCAAGAAAGGGGGGCCGGGGAGCTGTTTTTT.

Sample share makes this clonotype medium-sized. The V gene is TRBV7-2, the J gene TRBJ2-5; either TRBD1 or TRBD2 may supply D (5 bases each). CDR1 SGHTA and CDR2 FQGNSA come from the germline V gene. The CDR3 is made up of 13 amino acids. Trimming removed 8 bases from V and 5 bases from J, with 15 bases in between. For the CDR3, the DNA is TGTGCCAGCGGGAGAGGGGTGCGGGAGACCCAGTACTTC. Its translation: CASGRGVRETQYF. The full variable domain, rest sourced from reference TRBV7-2 and TRBJ2-5, is GAGVSQSPSNKVTEKGKDVELRCDPISGHTALYWYRQSLGQGLEFLIYFQGNSAPDKSGLPSDRFSAERTGGSVSTLTIQRTQQEDSAVYLCASGRGVRETQYFGPGTRLLVL.

This clonotype was observed many times. The chain uses TRBV27 and TRBJ2-5; possibly TRBD2 for D (5 bases). CDR1 and CDR2 from the germline V gene are MNHEY and SMNVEV (reference sequence). The ends were cut back, 4 bases at V and 5 bases at J, with 8 bases in the middle. CDR3 length equals 12 residues. CDR3 nucleotide sequence: TGTGCCAGCAGTTCGGGGAGTGAGACCCAGTACTTC. It encodes CASSSGSETQYF.

This clonotype is classed as medium-sized (0.01 to 0.1%). The chain employs TRBV3-1 and TRBJ2-1, with 8 bases aligning to TRBD2. Germline CDR1 LGHDT, CDR2 YNNKEL (reference sequence). The CDR3 is 12 amino acids. V lost 1 base and J lost 16; bases outside the gene matches: 6. The CDR3 sequence: CASSQVTSGPFF. The DNA of the CDR3 is TGTGCCAGCAGCCAAGTTACTAGCGGACCCTTCTTC.

In regard to this clonotype: One junction end does not reproduce the germline sequence, and a read error may be involved. The gene calls are TRBV20-1 and TRBJ2-1; D remains ambiguous. This CDR3 spans 11 amino acids. Germline V CDR1 and CDR2: DFQATT, SNEGSKA (reference sequence). The CDR3 is CGASCSNEQFF. The CDR3 DNA sequence: TGCGGTGCCTCCTGTTCTAATGAGCAGTTCTTC.

By share, this clonotype ranks as large (0.1 to 1%). This sequence joins TRBV12-3 or TRBV12-4 and TRBJ1-5; 7 bases align to TRBD1. The CDR3 loop spans 16 amino acids. V shed 6 bases, J shed 0 bases, and the junction held 8 bases outside the gene matches. CDR3 DNA sequence: TGTGCCAGCAGCCGGGACAGAGGTGGTAGCAATCAGCCCCAGCATTTT. It specifies CASSRDRGGSNQPQHF.

By share, this clonotype counts as medium-sized. This sequence joins TRBV25-1 and TRBJ2-7, with 8 positions matching TRBD1. The CDR3 runs to 15 residues. V lost 3 bases, J lost 3 bases, and 7 bases stayed unmatched. Germline V gene sequence: CDR1 MGHDK, CDR2 SYGVNS. CDR3 sequence reads: CASSDPQGAHYEQYF. The CDR3 DNA reads TGTGCCAGCAGTGACCCTCAGGGGGCTCACTACGAGCAGTACTTC.

With respect to this clonotype: Compared with germline, one end of the junction differs, possibly owing to a read error. The chain uses TRBV29-1 and TRBJ2-1; 11 bases agree with TRBD2. The CDR3 contains 13 residues. CDR1 is SQVTM and CDR2 is ANQGSEA in the germline V gene. The CDR3 nucleotides are TGCAGCGTTGAGGTACTAGCGGGAGTTGGGGAGTTCTTT. This encodes CSVEVLAGVGEFF.

Sample share makes this clonotype medium-sized. The V gene is TRBV10-1, the J gene TRBJ2-1, with TRBD2 as a possible D gene (6 bases). V gave up 3 bases and J gave up 5 bases, with 17 bases separating them. Germline CDR1 WNHNN, CDR2 SYGVQD (reference sequence). The CDR3 totals 16 residues. Written as DNA, the CDR3 is TGCGCCAGCAGTGACGGAGGGACGGCGGTGGACAATGAGCAGTTCTTC. It yields the protein CASSDGGTAVDNEQFF.

This clonotype was detected many times. This may be a read error: a much more frequent sequence differs by one nucleotide. A read error is likely, as this CDR3 ends without the conserved phenylalanine or tryptophan. In DNA, the CDR3 is TGTGCCAGCAGCTTAGCGGCATTCAATGAGCAGTTCCTC. This translates into CASSLAAFNEQFL. V is TRBV7-2 and J is TRBJ2-1, with D hard to call. Germline V gives CDR1 SGHTA, CDR2 FQGNSA. This CDR3 has 13 residues. V was cut by 0 bases and J by 6 bases, with 6 bases left in between.

This clonotype qualifies as medium-sized. V is TRBV19 and J is TRBJ2-4; D is perhaps TRBD2 (6 bases). Germline-derived CDR1 and CDR2 are LNHDA and SQIVND (reference sequence). The CDR3 runs to 17 residues. The V end was cut by 1 base, the J end by 1 base, with 14 bases between. The CDR3 bases are TGTGCCAGTAGTATAGTCCCCCGGGAGTCGGCCAAAAACATTCAGTACTTC. The encoded protein is CASSIVPRESAKNIQYF.

J is TRBJ2-1 and V is TRBV7-2; 13 nucleotides align to TRBD2. V shed 7 bases and J 1 base; nucleotides not matched to a gene: 10. Looked up from germline, CDR1 is SGHTA and CDR2 is FQGNSA. There are 18 residues in the CDR3. This CDR3 is CASITGLAGDRSYNEQFF. Written as DNA, the CDR3 is TGTGCCAGCATCACTGGACTAGCGGGAGATCGGTCCTACAATGAGCAGTTCTTC.

By share of the sample, this clonotype is medium-sized. The chain couples TRBV20-1 to TRBJ2-1, with 8 bases that match TRBD2. The CDR3 sequence is 16 residues long. Per germline, CDR1 DFQATT and CDR2 SNEGSKA (reference sequence). The V and J ends lost 2 bases and 1 base, in that order; junction bases with no gene match: 7. The CDR3 DNA is TGCAGTGCTAGACGGGGGGCGGGAGGTTCCTACAATGAGCAGTTCTTC. Its protein is CSARRGAGGSYNEQFF.

This clonotype is large. The J gene is TRBJ1-2, the V gene TRBV2; D unclear. The V end was cut by 1 base, the J end by 7 bases, with 10 bases between. Germline V lookup: CDR1 SNHLY, CDR2 FYNNEI. The CDR3 length is 13 residues. CDR3 loop: CASSEDTGRGYTF. Written as DNA, the CDR3 is TGTGCCAGCAGTGAAGATACCGGGCGTGGCTACACCTTC. Supplemented by reference TRBV2 and TRBJ1-2, the full variable domain reads EPEVTQTPSHQVTQMGQEVILRCVPISNHLYFYWYRQILGQKVEFLVSFYNNEISEKSEIFDDQFSVERPDGSNFTLKIRSTKLEDSAMYFCASSEDTGRGYTFGSGTRLTVV.

This clonotype was counted at least ten times. The chain recombines TRBV3-1 with TRBJ2-3, with D tentatively TRBD2 (7 bases). The V end lost 0 bases, the J end lost 0 bases, and 22 bases lay between the germline ends. CDR3 length: 20 amino acids. From germline, CDR1 is LGHDT and CDR2 YNNKEL (reference sequence). The chain's CDR3 is CASSQEPIFRGGGSTDTQYF. The DNA of the CDR3 is TGTGCCAGCAGCCAAGAACCAATTTTTAGGGGGGGGGGTAGCACAGATACGCAGTATTTT.

Of note for this clonotype: The junction differs from germline at one of its ends, possibly a read error. This chain joins TRBV9 and TRBJ1-1; D not certain. The CDR3 extends over 13 amino acids. The V gene's germline CDR1 is SGDLS and CDR2 YYNGEE. CDR3 nucleotides: TGTGCCAACAGCGTAACTGGGAACGCTGAAGCTTTCTTT. Its translation is CANSVTGNAEAFF.

In this sample, this clonotype is medium-sized (0.01 to 0.1%). The chain carries TRBV19 and TRBJ1-1, with D possibly matching TRBD1 (6 bases). Germline V gene data show CDR1 as LNHDA and CDR2 as SQIVND (reference sequence). Trimming took 9 bases from V and 7 from J, leaving 18 bases between them. The CDR3 is 13 amino acids. CDR3 DNA: TGTGCCAGCCTCCGACAGGTTGGAGGTGAAGCTTTCTTT. Translation: CASLRQVGGEAFF.

By sample fraction, this clonotype is medium-sized (0.01 to 0.1%). The rearrangement links TRBV20-1 to TRBJ1-1, with unresolved D. Per the germline V gene, CDR1 is DFQATT and CDR2 is SNEGSKA (reference sequence). The CDR3 has 13 amino acids. V gave up 5 bases and J gave up 0 bases, with 10 bases separating them. CDR3 bases: TGCAGTGCTCCTTGGGAGTTGAACACTGAAGCTTTCTTT. It specifies CSAPWELNTEAFF.

A note on this clonotype: One base away lies a much larger clone, so this may be a sequencing read error. This chain links TRBV18 with TRBJ1-1; tentative D call: TRBD1 (5 bases). Per the germline V gene, CDR1 is KGHSH and CDR2 is LQKENI. Trimming took off 0 bases at V and 3 bases at J, with 11 bases between the two ends. This CDR3 contains 15 residues. The CDR3 DNA follows: TGTGCCAGCTCACCACCTCAGGGAGAGGACACTGAAGCTTTCTTT. It specifies CASSPPQGEDTEAFF.

This clonotype is medium-sized by share. This chain uses TRBV2 with TRBJ2-1; 8 bases agree with TRBD2. The CDR3 runs to 17 residues. Germline V gene lookup returns CDR1 SNHLY and CDR2 FYNNEI. V lost 5 bases to trimming and J lost 3 bases; unmatched junction nucleotides: 12. The CDR3 DNA sequence: TGTGCCAGCAGTCTAAACCCGGGACTAGAACGCTACAATGAGCAGTTCTTC. This gives the protein CASSLNPGLERYNEQFF.

This clonotype counts as large. V gene TRBV6-1 combines with J gene TRBJ2-5; the D is unclear. Germline values: CDR1 MNHNS, CDR2 SASEGT. This CDR3 region has 16 residues. The ends were cut back, 6 bases at V and 1 base at J, with 18 bases in the middle. The CDR3, as DNA: TGTGCCAGCAGACGTCGAGTAGGGATTGCCCAAGAGACCCAGTACTTC. Amino acid sequence: CASRRRVGIAQETQYF.

Points on this clonotype: Germline and junction disagree at one end, which may indicate a read error. This rearrangement joins TRBV4-1 to TRBJ2-3; D may match TRBD1 or TRBD2 (5 bases each). The CDR3 is 17 residues long. CDR1 and CDR2 (germline): MGHRA, YSYEKL. CDR3 loop: CASSRGDGGPSTDTQYF. The CDR3 DNA is TGCGCCAGCAGCCGAGGGGACGGCGGGCCATCCACAGACACGCAGTATTTT.

This chain uses TRBV20-1 with TRBJ1-1; D is possibly TRBD1 (5 bases). Germline CDR1 and CDR2: DFQATT and SNEGSKA (reference sequence). V was shortened by 5 bases and J by 4 bases, with 20 bases between the two germline ends. The CDR3 runs to 15 residues. The DNA for the CDR3 is TGCAGTGCTGGGGGGGAAAAGTTCGTTTCCACTGAAGCTTTCTTT. It is translated as CSAGGEKFVSTEAFF.

V and J are TRBV28 and TRBJ1-6, with no clear D. Germline lookup yields CDR1 MDHEN and CDR2 SYDVKM. The CDR3 is 17 amino acids. The germline V and J ends were trimmed by 8 bases and 1 base, with 18 bases remaining between them. In nucleotides, the CDR3 is TGTGCCAGCGGTGCACCACTCGTCGGTTCCTATAATTCACCCCTCCACTTT. The encoded protein is CASGAPLVGSYNSPLHF. Full variable domain (remainder filled in from reference TRBV28 and TRBJ1-6): DVKVTQSSRYLVKRTGEKVFLECVQDMDHENMFWYRQDPGLGLRLIYFSYDVKMKEKGDIPEGYSVSREKKERFSLILESASTNQTSMYLCASGAPLVGSYNSPLHFGNGTRLTVT.

This clonotype is labeled as medium-sized (0.01 to 0.1%). The rearrangement links TRBV5-6 to TRBJ2-7; tentatively, D is TRBD1 or TRBD2 (6 bases each). Between the trimmed V and J ends, which lost 8 bases and 5 bases, there was a span of 17 bases. CDR1 SGHDT and CDR2 YYEEEE come from the germline V gene. CDR3 size: 13 residues. CDR3 coding DNA: TGTGCCAGTCGGGGGCTTCAATCCCACGAGCAGTACTTC. Protein sequence: CASRGLQSHEQYF.

This clonotype is labeled medium-sized. V and J are TRBV7-9 and TRBJ1-3, with D uncertain. The CDR3 loop spans 16 amino acids. Trimming took off 2 bases at V and 0 bases at J, with 11 bases between the two ends. Looked up from germline, CDR1 is SEHNR and CDR2 is FQNEAQ (reference sequence). The CDR3 bases are TGTGCCAGCAGCTTATTTAGTTTGAGCTCTGGAAACACCATATATTTT. Translation gives CASSLFSLSSGNTIYF.

In this sample, this clonotype is large (0.1 to 1%). The rearrangement links TRBV6-1 to TRBJ2-2, with a possible D match to TRBD1 (5 bases). Trimming shortened V by 6 bases and J by 1 base, and 6 bases separated the two germline ends. Germline V gives CDR1 MNHNS, CDR2 SASEGT. This CDR3 contains 13 residues. The CDR3 spells CASSQGNTGELFF. CDR3 coding DNA: TGTGCCAGCAGCCAGGGGAACACCGGGGAGCTGTTTTTT.

This clonotype is medium-sized within its sample. V is TRBV18 and J is TRBJ2-5; 7 nucleotides agree with TRBD1. Germline CDR1 is KGHSH and CDR2 is LQKENI. V lost 5 bases and J lost 2; bases outside the gene matches: 2. The CDR3 runs 13 residues. The CDR3 nucleotides are TGTGCCAGCTCATCGGGACAGCAAGAGACCCAGTACTTC. Translation: CASSSGQQETQYF.

This clonotype is labeled as medium-sized (0.01 to 0.1%). The V gene is TRBV13, the J gene TRBJ2-5; D is perhaps TRBD1 (5 bases). The CDR3 has 15 amino acids. From germline, CDR1 is PRHDT and CDR2 FYEKMQ (reference sequence). V was clipped by 4 bases and J by 3 bases, with 15 bases between them. The CDR3 coding sequence is TGTGCCAGCAGCTCCAGGGTAGCTTCGGAAGAGACCCAGTACTTC. Amino acids: CASSSRVASEETQYF.